These 32 T cell receptor beta chains were all obtained from the same sample, sequenced in a study of T cell changes during pregnancy in multiple sclerosis (dated by TCRdb to the late 2010s). Libraries were made using the immunoSEQ multiplex PCR assay. TCRdb re-hosts the immuneACCESS table, in-frame sequences only. Its copies lack some clones; in the studies checked, an unresolved V gene accounts for under half of them, and the cause for the rest is not known. The sample table holds 50,000 to 75,000 clones, of which around nine tenths were seen once. The top ten constitute 3% to 3.5% of the sample. This material consisted of peripheral blood, taken in the first trimester of pregnancy. Receptors were obtained from a female donor in good health, enrolled as a control in a pregnancy study.

This clone was seen only once. This chain joins TRBV6-6 and TRBJ2-3; D remains ambiguous. V lost 6 bases, J lost 4 bases, and 11 bases lay in between. CDR3 length: 13 residues. CDR1 MNHNY and CDR2 SVGAGI come from the germline V gene (reference sequence). The CDR3 DNA is TGTGCCAGCAGCCCCTTTGTGTCAGATACGCAGTATTTT. Translation: CASSPFVSDTQYF.

This clone has more than one count but fewer than ten. V is TRBV10-3 and J is TRBJ1-3; D is possibly TRBD1 (6 bases). CDR1 is ENHRY and CDR2 is SYGVKD in the germline V gene. CDR3 length equals 16 residues. V dropped 3 bases and J dropped 0 bases, with 12 bases sitting between them. The CDR3 protein is CAISDRGPNSGNTIYF. The CDR3, as DNA: TGTGCCATCAGTGACAGGGGACCCAACTCTGGAAACACCATATATTTT.

V and J are TRBV4-3 and TRBJ2-2; D is possibly TRBD1 (5 bases). Deletions cut 3 bases from V and 1 base from J, with 9 bases between. The CDR3 has 15 amino acids. Germline V lookup: CDR1 LGHNA, CDR2 YSLEER. The CDR3, as DNA: TGCGCCAGCAGCCAGCATGGACAGAACACCGGGGAGCTGTTTTTT. Its translation is CASSQHGQNTGELFF.

This clone was observed a single time. This rearrangement joins TRBV7-2 to TRBJ1-5; 7 positions agree with TRBD1. Trimming cost V 5 bases and J 4 bases; bases outside gene matches: 2. This CDR3 contains 13 residues. CDR1 SGHTA and CDR2 FQGNSA come from the germline V gene. CDR3 region: CASSRDRNQPQHF. The DNA of the CDR3 is TGTGCCAGCAGCAGGGACAGAAATCAGCCCCAGCATTTT.

This rearrangement joins TRBV21-1 to TRBJ1-1. TRBV21-1 is shown as a pseudogene. The length of the CDR3 is 13 residues. CDR3 nucleotide sequence: TGTGCCAGCAGCAAAGTGGAGGGAACTGAAGCTTTCTTT. Protein sequence: CASSKVEGTEAFF.

This chain joins TRBV18 and TRBJ2-1, with 13 bases that match TRBD2. This CDR3 has 15 amino acids. CDR1 is KGHSH, CDR2 LQKENI, per germline. The V and J ends lost 4 bases and 7 bases, in that order; junction bases with no gene match: 4. The CDR3 is CASSRGLAGENEQFF. The CDR3 DNA reads TGTGCCAGCTCACGCGGACTAGCGGGGGAGAATGAGCAGTTCTTC.

The chain joins TRBV27 to TRBJ1-1; 8 bases fit TRBD1. The CDR3 spans 16 residues. J was trimmed by 3 bases and V by 2 bases; bases with no gene match: 8. Germline CDR1 MNHEY, CDR2 SMNVEV (reference sequence). DNA of the CDR3: TGTGCCAGCAGTTTAGGGGTATACAGGGGGGACACTGAAGCTTTCTTT. It encodes CASSLGVYRGDTEAFF.

The chain recombines TRBV4-3 with TRBJ2-3; the D gene is possibly TRBD2 (7 bases). There are 16 residues in the CDR3. Trimming pared 0 bases from V and 3 bases from J, leaving 13 bases between. Germline CDR1 is LGHNA and CDR2 is YSLEER. In nucleotides, the CDR3 is TGCGCCAGCAGCCAAGATTCGGGGGGCCGTACAGATACGCAGTATTTT. Translated: CASSQDSGGRTDTQYF.

J is TRBJ1-1 and V is TRBV7-9; D is unresolved. The ends were cut back, 5 bases at V and 0 bases at J, with 10 bases in the middle. This CDR3 has 14 residues. The germline gives CDR1 SEHNR, CDR2 FQNEAQ (reference sequence). CDR3 nucleotides: TGTGCCAGCAGCCAAATGGCGGTGAACACTGAAGCTTTCTTT. Its translation is CASSQMAVNTEAFF.

The chain carries TRBV27 and TRBJ2-2; 13 positions match TRBD2. Germline trimming cut 3 bases from V and 9 bases from J; bases unmatched to any gene: 10. The CDR3 spans 17 residues. CDR1 and CDR2 from the germline V gene are MNHEY and SMNVEV (reference sequence). The CDR3, as DNA: TGTGCCAGCAGTTTTAGGACTAGCGGGGGCGCCGGGCGGGAGCTGTTTTTT. Its translation is CASSFRTSGGAGRELFF.

The chain has TRBV11-2 and TRBJ2-7; TRBD1 matches at 7 bases. Germline CDR1 SGHAT, CDR2 FQNNGV. The CDR3 is 17 amino acids. The ends lost 1 base at V and 0 bases at J; junction bases unmatched: 9. CDR3 DNA sequence: TGTGCCAGCAGCTTAGCTTCTTGGGACAGTGCCTCCTACGAGCAGTACTTC. The encoded protein is CASSLASWDSASYEQYF.

The chain recombines TRBV13 with TRBJ2-7; 10 bases line up with TRBD2. Per the germline V gene, CDR1 is PRHDT and CDR2 is FYEKMQ (reference sequence). CDR3 length: 16 residues. V trimming: 4 bases; J trimming: 0 bases; junction bases outside the gene matches: 6. CDR3 protein: CASSSDRLAGSYEQYF. DNA for the CDR3: TGTGCCAGCAGCTCCGACCGACTAGCGGGCTCCTACGAGCAGTACTTC.

The genes are TRBV7-2 and TRBJ1-2, with a possible D match to TRBD1 (6 bases). Trimming removed 5 bases at V and 4 bases at J, with 14 bases between. Germline V lookup: CDR1 SGHTA, CDR2 FQGNSA. The CDR3 is 14 amino acids. CDR3 nucleotide sequence: TGTGCCAGCAGCCGAGGACAGCTCGGCTATGGCTACACCTTC. This sequence encodes CASSRGQLGYGYTF.

The chain has TRBV14 and TRBJ2-7; 9 bases are shared with TRBD1. Germline V CDR1 and CDR2: SGHDN, FVKESK. The CDR3 is 15 residues long. Germline trimming cut 3 bases from V and 3 bases from J; bases unmatched to any gene: 6. CDR3 residues: CASSQGQGPSYEQYF. CDR3 nucleotide sequence: TGTGCCAGCAGCCAGGGACAGGGCCCCAGCTACGAGCAGTACTTC.

The chain recombines TRBV11-2 with TRBJ1-4, with 8 bases identical to TRBD1. The CDR3 covers 15 residues. With 3 bases clipped from V and 2 bases from J, the junction kept 2 bases outside the gene matches. Germline V lookup: CDR1 SGHAT, CDR2 FQNNGV. In DNA form, the CDR3 reads TGTGCCAGCAGCTTCCGACAGGGGACTAATGAAAAACTGTTTTTT. Translated, it gives CASSFRQGTNEKLFF. Variable domain in full (rest from reference TRBV11-2 and TRBJ1-4): EAGVAQSPRYKIIEKRQSVAFWCNPISGHATLYWYQQILGQGPKLLIQFQNNGVVDDSQLPKDRFSAERLKGVDSTLKIQPAKLEDSAVYLCASSFRQGTNEKLFFGSGTQLSVL.

J is TRBJ2-3 and V is TRBV5-1, with a tentative D call TRBD1 (7 bases). Germline loops: CDR1 SGHRS, CDR2 YFSETQ. The CDR3 length is 17 residues. V lost 4 bases, J lost 5 bases, and 23 bases lay in between. The chain's CDR3 is CASSSRGRTGWGDTQYF. CDR3 sequence (DNA): TGCGCCAGCAGCAGCCGGGGGAGGACAGGTTGGGGAGATACGCAGTATTTT.

This clone showed up just a few times. The genes are TRBV2 and TRBJ2-2; the D gene is possibly TRBD1 (6 bases). Germline V gene sequence: CDR1 SNHLY, CDR2 FYNNEI. The V end was cut by 7 bases, the J end by 4 bases, with 13 bases between. The CDR3 covers 14 residues. The CDR3 loop reads CASNAQGPTGELFF. CDR3 nucleotide sequence: TGTGCCAGCAACGCGCAGGGGCCCACCGGGGAGCTGTTTTTT.

The V call is TRBV10-3, the J call TRBJ1-2; tentatively, D is TRBD1 (6 bases). V was clipped by 5 bases and J by 8 bases, with 9 bases between them. From germline, CDR1 is ENHRY and CDR2 SYGVKD. This CDR3 spans 11 amino acids. DNA of the CDR3: TGTGCCATCAGTTACAGGGACGGCTACACCTTC. The encoded protein is CAISYRDGYTF.

The chain couples TRBV7-2 to TRBJ2-5; 11 nucleotides align to TRBD2. V dropped 7 bases and J dropped 0; count of bases not matched to a gene: 10. The CDR3 totals 17 residues. The V gene's germline CDR1 is SGHTA and CDR2 FQGNSA. In nucleotides, the CDR3 is TGTGCCAGCACCCTATTTGGGGGACTAGCGGACCAAGAGACCCAGTACTTC. Protein: CASTLFGGLADQETQYF.

CDR3 loop: CASSFGTGDADTQYF. The CDR3, as DNA: TGTGCCAGCAGCTTCGGGACAGGGGACGCAGATACGCAGTATTTT. The V and J genes are TRBV5-6 and TRBJ2-3; 10 nucleotides agree with TRBD1. Trimming at V came to 2 bases and at J to 4 bases, leaving 4 bases not matched to a gene. Per the germline V gene, CDR1 is SGHDT and CDR2 is YYEEEE. This CDR3 is 15 amino acids long. Looking up the rest from reference TRBV5-6 and TRBJ2-3 gives the full variable domain: DAGVTQSPTHLIKTRGQQVTLRCSPKSGHDTVSWYQQALGQGPQFIFQYYEEEERQRGNFPDRFSGHQFPNYSSELNVNALLLGDSALYLCASSFGTGDADTQYFGPGTRLTVL.

The J gene is TRBJ2-2, the V gene TRBV9; D gene unclear. The CDR3 has 12 amino acids. CDR1 and CDR2 (germline): SGDLS, YYNGEE. V lost 0 bases and J lost 6, with 3 bases in between. CDR3 DNA: TGTGCCAGCAGCGTAGCTCCCGGGGAGCTGTTTTTT. It translates to CASSVAPGELFF.

The chain joins TRBV7-2 to TRBJ2-3, with 11 bases that match TRBD2. Germline V gene lookup returns CDR1 SGHTA and CDR2 FQGNSA. With V trimmed by 2 bases and J by 0 bases, 4 bases remained unmatched. The CDR3 sequence is 17 residues long. In DNA form, the CDR3 reads TGTGCCAGCAGCTTATTGAGACTAGCGGGGAGCACAGATACGCAGTATTTT. Translated: CASSLLRLAGSTDTQYF.

The gene calls are TRBV19 and TRBJ1-1; TRBD1 is a possible D gene (5 bases). Deletions cut 4 bases from V and 2 bases from J, with 20 bases between. CDR3 length equals 17 residues. The germline V gene has CDR1 LNHDA and CDR2 SQIVND (reference sequence). The CDR3 here is CASSRGGMGVINTEAFF. DNA for the CDR3: TGTGCCAGTAGTAGGGGGGGTATGGGTGTAATCAACACTGAAGCTTTCTTT.

The genes are TRBV7-8 and TRBJ2-4; 9 bases fit TRBD1. Germline assignment: CDR1 SGHVS and CDR2 FQNEAQ. J was trimmed by 6 bases and V by 1 base; bases with no gene match: 7. The CDR3 extends over 16 amino acids. For the CDR3, the DNA is TGTGCCAGCAGCTTAGGGAGGGACAGGGCGGGAAACATTCAGTACTTC. This sequence encodes CASSLGRDRAGNIQYF.

The table lists this clone with a count of one. The chain couples TRBV7-2 to TRBJ2-1; 7 positions agree with TRBD2. The ends lost 1 base at V and 10 bases at J; junction bases unmatched: 4. Germline V CDR1 and CDR2: SGHTA, FQGNSA. This CDR3 has 13 residues. CDR3 nucleotides: TGTGCCAGCAGCTTAGTATGGCGGGAGGAGCAGTTCTTC. This gives the protein CASSLVWREEQFF.

This chain uses TRBV11-2 with TRBJ2-1; tentative D call: TRBD1 (5 bases). The V gene's germline CDR1 is SGHAT and CDR2 FQNNGV. The length of the CDR3 is 14 residues. V was trimmed by 7 bases and J by 4 bases, leaving 14 bases between them. The CDR3 bases are TGTGCCAGCAACCAGGGTAGATCTTACAATGAGCAGTTCTTC. Its translation is CASNQGRSYNEQFF.

The CDR3 region has the DNA TGTGCCAGCAGTTATTCCGAGCGGGAGTCCGACGAGCAGTACTTC. Its translation: CASSYSERESDEQYF. J is TRBJ2-7 and V is TRBV6-5, with 8 bases lining up with TRBD2. The germline CDR1 and CDR2 sequences are MNHEY and SVGAGI. Losses at the gene ends were 3 bases for V and 5 bases for J; bases not matched to a gene: 9. CDR3 length equals 15 residues.

This clone was counted once. J is TRBJ2-1 and V is TRBV10-3; 12 nucleotides agree with TRBD1. J was trimmed by 7 bases and V by 8 bases; bases with no gene match: 3. CDR3 length equals 13 residues. The V gene's germline CDR1 is ENHRY and CDR2 SYGVKD. This CDR3 reads CAIRDRGPNEQFF. The CDR3 DNA is TGTGCCATCCGGGACAGGGGGCCAAATGAGCAGTTCTTC.

This chain links TRBV5-1 with TRBJ2-5; 8 bases agree with TRBD2. From germline, CDR1 is SGHRS and CDR2 YFSETQ. The CDR3 consists of 15 residues. V lost 7 bases, J lost 0 bases, and 8 bases stayed unmatched. CDR3 in DNA: TGCGCCAGCTCAGAACCAGCGGGAGACCAAGAGACCCAGTACTTC. This gives the protein CASSEPAGDQETQYF.

The CDR3 coding sequence is TGTGCCAGCTCACCATCGTCAGGTTCTGGAAACACCATATATTTT. It yields the protein CASSPSSGSGNTIYF. This rearrangement joins TRBV18 to TRBJ1-3; no clear D. V shed 2 bases and J shed 1 base, with 9 bases lying between them. The CDR3 is made up of 15 amino acids. From germline, CDR1 is KGHSH and CDR2 LQKENI.

This clone has just one count. V is TRBV2 and J is TRBJ2-1; D might be TRBD1 (5 bases). V shed 7 bases and J shed 5 bases, with 18 bases lying between them. Germline assignment: CDR1 SNHLY and CDR2 FYNNEI. There are 15 residues in the CDR3. CDR3 DNA sequence: TGTGCCAGCATGGGTGGGTCAGGGAAAAACAATGAGCAGTTCTTC. This sequence encodes CASMGGSGKNNEQFF.

The V call is TRBV19, the J call TRBJ2-3; TRBD1 aligns across 9 bases. The germline V gene encodes CDR1 LNHDA and CDR2 SQIVND (reference sequence). V lost 5 bases to trimming and J lost 4 bases; unmatched junction nucleotides: 10. The CDR3 totals 16 residues. The CDR3 here is CASSGLPGQGPDTQYF. The CDR3 nucleotides are TGTGCCAGTAGTGGACTCCCGGGACAGGGCCCAGATACGCAGTATTTT.